The TCR beta chain described here comes from a study of beta chain features in type 1 diabetes. Study results and caveats: Moderate but significant shortening of TCRB CDR3s was recorded in all four CD4+ subsets from Type 1 diabetes patients. TCRB repertoires of naive, central memory and Treg cells appeared more similar among patients than among healthy donors.

This clone turned up a few times. Its specificity is unknown. Sorted CD4+ subsets: naive, central memory, regulatory, stem cell-like memory (CD45RO/CCR7/CD25/CD127/CD95/CD27 panel). The whole isolated RNA underwent reverse transcription, so sequencing captured expressed TCRB transcripts. Profiled with immunoSEQ multiplex PCR; TCRdb holds only in-frame clones, not every one. The sample has about 350,000 clones, 20% seen once. The length of the CDR3 is 14 residues. The ends lost 4 bases at V and 0 bases at J; junction bases unmatched: 4. CDR1 is GTSNPN, CDR2 SVGIG, per germline (reference sequence). The sequence was collected from a woman under 30 in good health. This chain uses TRBV30 with TRBJ2-7; 9 positions agree with TRBD2. The material sequenced was naive CD4+ T cells from blood. The CDR3 coding sequence is TGTGCCTGGATAGCTAGCGGGAACTCCTACGAGCAGTACTTC. Protein: CAWIASGNSYEQYF.